This passage covers 3 T cell receptor beta chains from one sample sequenced in a study of shared clonotypes between healthy human individuals. The method was immunoSEQ multiplex PCR; TCRdb's version includes in-frame clones alone and lacks a portion of them. The sample includes roughly 1,500,000 clones, 98% of them seen just once. Sequenced input: naive CD4+ T cells sorted from blood. The subset was: CD45RA+ positively selected. These receptors were taken from a man aged 25-45 years in good health.

This clone was seen just once. CDR3 sequence (DNA): TGTGCCAGCAGCTTAGGGGGGAACACAGATACGCAGTATTTT. This encodes CASSLGGNTDTQYF. The chain carries TRBV11-3 and TRBJ2-3; the D call may be TRBD1 or TRBD2 (5 bases each). Germline CDR1 reads SGHNT; CDR2 reads YENEEA. The CDR3 extends over 14 amino acids. V was trimmed by 1 base and J by 2 bases, leaving 7 bases between them.

The chain recombines TRBV7-6 with TRBJ2-7; 7 bases match TRBD2. V lost 1 base and J lost 3; bases outside the gene matches: 6. The CDR3 totals 15 residues. CDR1 is SGHVS, CDR2 FNYEAQ, per germline. The CDR3 nucleotides read TGTGCCAGCAGCTTAGATTCACTAGCGAACTACGAGCAGTACTTC. It encodes CASSLDSLANYEQYF.

V and J are TRBV25-1 and TRBJ2-3, with D possibly matching TRBD1 (6 bases). The length of the CDR3 is 14 residues. V lost 3 bases and J lost 3, with 10 bases in between. The germline V gene has CDR1 MGHDK and CDR2 SYGVNS. The DNA for the CDR3 is TGTGCCAGCAGTGACCCCAGGGGAACAGATACGCAGTATTTT. Protein product: CASSDPRGTDTQYF.